This is a list of T cell receptor beta chains from one sample in a study of shared clonotypes between healthy human individuals. The data were produced by immunoSEQ multiplex PCR, yet TCRdb's version contains in-frame clones alone and is incomplete. This sample carries about 120,000 clones, around 68% of them seen once, and the ten largest clones take roughly 24%. What was sequenced was memory CD8+ T cells sorted from blood. Receptor source: a woman aged 25 to 39 in good health. The CDR3 runs from the conserved cysteine through the conserved F or W. A D gene is named only where the DNA matches it firmly. Expanded clones are given a class, and other clones once, few, many or no size at all.

D,J,size,V,CDR3,DNA
TRBD2,TRBJ2-2,NA,TRBV27,CASRGIGIVGGRGTGELFF,TGTGCCAGCAGGGGAATCGGGATAGTTGGCGGGAGAGGCACCGGGGAGCTGTTTTTT
NA,TRBJ2-7,NA,TRBV19,CASSLDNYEQYF,TGTGCCAGTAGTCTAGACAACTACGAGCAGTACTTC
NA,TRBJ2-7,NA,TRBV5-8,CASSLGILKGQYF,TGTGCCAGCAGCTTGGGGATCCTTAAAGGGCAGTACTTC
TRBD2,TRBJ2-1,many,TRBV30,CAWRVTSGRYNEQFF,TGTGCCTGGAGAGTTACTAGCGGGAGATACAATGAGCAGTTCTTC
NA,TRBJ1-4,few,TRBV9,CASSLGGTNEKLFF,TGTGCCAGCAGCCTAGGAGGAACTAATGAAAAACTGTTTTTT
NA,TRBJ2-1,NA,TRBV4-1,CASSRRRDLPYNEQFF,TGCGCCAGCAGCCGTCGAAGGGACTTACCGTACAATGAGCAGTTCTTC
NA,TRBJ2-7,NA,TRBV25-1,CASSDTDTSYEQYF,TGTGCCAGCAGTGATACGGACACTTCCTACGAGCAGTACTTC
NA,TRBJ2-2,NA,TRBV29-1,CSVVALQGLFF,TGCAGCGTTGTCGCCCTCCAGGGGCTGTTTTTT
TRBD2,TRBJ2-1,NA,TRBV29-1,CSVERTSKYNEQFF,TGCAGCGTTGAAAGGACTAGCAAATACAATGAGCAGTTCTTC
TRBD2,TRBJ2-1,NA,TRBV11-3,CASSVSRLAEGRGNEQFF,TGTGCCAGCAGCGTATCAAGACTAGCGGAGGGTAGGGGGAATGAGCAGTTCTTC
NA,TRBJ2-3,NA,TRBV5-4,CASSVPVPDTQYF,TGTGCCAGCAGCGTACCTGTCCCAGATACGCAGTATTTT
TRBD1,TRBJ1-2,NA,TRBV15,CATSRDQLTGPGGYTF,TGTGCCACCAGCAGAGATCAACTGACAGGGCCAGGAGGCTACACCTTC
NA,TRBJ2-6,NA,TRBV9,CASSVSKTGANVLTF,TGTGCCAGCAGCGTATCTAAGACTGGGGCCAACGTCCTGACTTTC
NA,TRBJ2-3,NA,TRBV15,CATSRDRGGGADTQYF,TGTGCCACCAGCAGAGATCGTGGAGGCGGTGCAGATACGCAGTATTTT
NA,TRBJ2-6,NA,TRBV19,CASTDATSGANVLTF,TGTGCCAGTACCGACGCTACGTCAGGGGCCAACGTCCTGACTTTC
NA,TRBJ1-1,NA,TRBV29-1,CSVFRAGRTEAFF,TGCAGCGTTTTCAGGGCAGGGAGGACTGAAGCTTTCTTT
TRBD2,TRBJ2-1,NA,TRBV19,CASSIGLAGLNEQFF,TGTGCCAGTAGTATAGGGCTAGCGGGACTCAATGAGCAGTTCTTC
TRBD1,TRBJ2-7,NA,TRBV18,CASSHPGQGAYEQYF,TGTGCCAGCTCACACCCGGGACAGGGGGCCTACGAGCAGTACTTC
TRBD2,TRBJ2-1,NA,TRBV4-1,CASSQTSGSYNEQFF,TGCGCCAGCAGCCAAACTAGCGGTTCGTACAATGAGCAGTTCTTC
TRBD2,TRBJ2-7,NA,TRBV11-3,CASSFGASGSYEQYF,TGTGCCAGCAGCTTTGGGGCTAGCGGCTCCTACGAGCAGTACTTC
NA,TRBJ1-1,NA,TRBV5-6,CASSLEGGYVAFF,TGTGCCAGCAGCTTGGAGGGGGGCTACGTGGCTTTCTTT
NA,TRBJ2-6,NA,TRBV19,CASNDYPRRIGGANVLTF,TGTGCCAGCAACGACTATCCCAGACGAATAGGTGGGGCCAACGTCCTGACTTTC
NA,TRBJ1-6,few,TRBV19,CASSLSGSSYNSPLHF,TGTGCCAGTAGTCTAAGTGGGAGCTCCTATAATTCACCCCTCCACTTT
NA,TRBJ1-1,many,TRBV10-2,CASSESGPSEAFF,TGCGCCAGCAGTGAGTCGGGTCCATCTGAAGCTTTCTTT
NA,TRBJ2-7,NA,TRBV7-8,CASSSSGEGIDEQYF,TGTGCCAGCAGCTCCTCAGGGGAGGGAATTGACGAGCAGTACTTC
TRBD2,TRBJ2-5,NA,TRBV18,CASSPGLAERSETQYF,TGTGCCAGCTCACCAGGGCTAGCGGAACGGTCAGAGACCCAGTACTTC
NA,TRBJ2-1,NA,TRBV7-6,CASSLSGSSYNEQFF,TGTGCCAGCAGCTTAAGCGGCAGCTCCTACAATGAGCAGTTCTTC
NA,TRBJ1-5,NA,TRBV28,CASSPRPEGQPQHF,TGTGCCAGCAGCCCCAGGCCGGAGGGGCAGCCCCAGCATTTT
NA,TRBJ2-1,NA,TRBV5-6,CASSLADYNEQFF,TGTGCCAGCAGCTTAGCCGATTACAATGAGCAGTTCTTC
NA,TRBJ2-7,NA,TRBV5-4,CASSLGAAYEQYF,TGTGCCAGCAGCTTGGGGGCCGCCTACGAGCAGTACTTC
NA,TRBJ2-1,NA,TRBV11-2,CASSYNGVQQFF,TGTGCCAGCAGCTATAACGGCGTGCAGCAGTTCTTC
TRBD1,TRBJ2-7,NA,TRBV6-5,CASRSGTGFEQYF,TGTGCCAGCAGATCCGGGACAGGGTTTGAGCAGTACTTC
NA,TRBJ1-2,few,TRBV6-1,CASSEMGSYGYTF,TGTGCCAGCAGTGAAATGGGGAGCTATGGCTACACCTTC
NA,TRBJ1-3,NA,TRBV7-8,CASSRGSSGNTIYF,TGTGCCAGCAGCCGAGGGAGCTCTGGAAACACCATATATTTT
NA,TRBJ2-1,NA,TRBV4-1,CASSPRDLSYNEQFF,TGCGCCAGCAGCCCCCGGGACCTCTCCTACAATGAGCAGTTCTTC
TRBD1,TRBJ2-4,NA,TRBV2,CASSSDRGIGNIQYF,TGTGCCAGCAGTTCCGACAGGGGAATTGGGAACATTCAGTACTTC
TRBD1,TRBJ2-5,NA,TRBV5-1,CASSSGQGVRETQYF,TGCGCCAGCAGCTCGGGACAGGGTGTAAGAGAGACCCAGTACTTC
NA,TRBJ2-1,NA,TRBV7-9,CASSVGQKLYNEQFF,TGTGCCAGCAGCGTTGGACAGAAACTTTACAATGAGCAGTTCTTC
NA,TRBJ1-1,NA,TRBV7-9,CASSDRDIFRGGTEAFF,TGTGCCAGCAGCGACCGGGACATCTTCAGGGGTGGCACTGAAGCTTTCTTT
NA,TRBJ1-1,many,TRBV9,CASSVSPEAFF,TGTGCCAGCAGCGTATCCCCTGAAGCTTTCTTT
NA,TRBJ1-4,few,TRBV9,CASSVSGTDEKLFF,TGTGCCAGCAGCGTCTCAGGGACGGATGAAAAACTGTTTTTT
TRBD2,TRBJ2-1,NA,TRBV9,CASSVGLAGGNEQFF,TGTGCCAGCAGCGTAGGACTAGCGGGAGGCAATGAGCAGTTCTTC
NA,TRBJ1-1,NA,TRBV5-4,CASSYSEPGYMNTEAFF,TGTGCCAGCAGCTATTCAGAGCCGGGCTACATGAACACTGAAGCTTTCTTT
NA,TRBJ2-4,few,TRBV6-6,CASGGTKNIQYF,TGTGCCAGCGGCGGAACCAAAAACATTCAGTACTTC
TRBD1,TRBJ1-1,NA,TRBV7-6,CASSLWDRGWNTEAFF,TGTGCCAGCAGCTTATGGGACAGGGGATGGAACACTGAAGCTTTCTTT
TRBD1,TRBJ1-5,NA,TRBV6-1,CAGSGQGNQPQHF,TGTGCCGGATCGGGACAGGGGAATCAGCCCCAGCATTTT
TRBD1,TRBJ1-5,NA,TRBV7-9,CASSSGTGEQPQHF,TGTGCCAGCAGCTCGGGGACAGGGGAGCAGCCCCAGCATTTT
TRBD2,TRBJ2-1,NA,TRBV6-1,CASSEAVGGYEQFF,TGTGCCAGCAGTGAAGCAGTCGGGGGGTATGAGCAGTTCTTC
NA,TRBJ2-1,NA,TRBV2,CASSDPGTGLIHEQFF,TGTGCCAGCAGTGACCCCGGGACTGGGTTGATCCATGAGCAGTTCTTC
NA,TRBJ2-1,NA,TRBV6-4,CASSDLRGEEQFF,TGTGCCAGCAGTGACCTCCGGGGCGAGGAGCAGTTCTTC
NA,TRBJ2-7,NA,TRBV28,CASSFQVGESYEQYF,TGTGCCAGCAGTTTTCAAGTCGGGGAATCCTACGAGCAGTACTTC